The rows below give T cell receptor beta chains drawn from one sample of a study of beta chain features in type 1 diabetes. Some clones are missing from TCRdb's copy, which holds only in-frame ones; the method was immunoSEQ multiplex PCR. In the table there are around 500,000 clones, roughly 10% of which are singletons. Sequencing was done on a sample of naive CD4+ T cells from blood. Source of these receptors: a woman aged 18 to 35 in good health. Each CDR3 is given with its conserved first and last residue. D genes are given only for firm matches. Only some rows state a clone size, as once, few, many or a class for expanded clones.

CDR3 DNA | CDR3 protein | D gene | V gene | CDR3 length | J gene | clone size
TGTGCCAGCAGAAGGGGGACAGCAGATGGCTACACCTTC | CASRRGTADGYTF | TRBD1 | TRBV6-1 | 13 | TRBJ1-2 | few
TGTGCCAGCAGTGCGGATTCTGTGGGGTATAATTCACCCCTCCACTTT | CASSADSVGYNSPLHF | . | TRBV2 | 16 | TRBJ1-6 | .
TGTGCCAGCAGCCGGGACAGGGGTTCGGAGACCCAGTACTTC | CASSRDRGSETQYF | TRBD1 | TRBV11-1 | 14 | TRBJ2-5 | few
TGTGCCAGCAGCTTAGCTGTTAATGAAAAACTGTTTTTT | CASSLAVNEKLFF | . | TRBV7-9 | 13 | TRBJ1-4 | .
TGCGCCAGCAGCAGAACTCAAGAGACCCAGTACTTC | CASSRTQETQYF | . | TRBV5-1 | 12 | TRBJ2-5 | .
TGTGCCAGCAGCCTCCGGACCGGGGAGCTGTTTTTT | CASSLRTGELFF | . | TRBV28 | 12 | TRBJ2-2 | few
TGTGCCAGCAGCGTAGCGAGAGATACGCAGTATTTT | CASSVARDTQYF | . | TRBV9 | 12 | TRBJ2-3 | few
TGTGCCAGCAGTTTTTTGGGGGGTACGCAGTATTTT | CASSFLGGTQYF | . | TRBV27 | 12 | TRBJ2-3 | .
TGCGCCAGCAGCCGATATAAACACCAGAACACTGAAGCTTTCTTT | CASSRYKHQNTEAFF | . | TRBV4-3 | 15 | TRBJ1-1 | .
TGTGCCATCAGGGGGACAGGGAACACTGAAGCTTTCTTT | CAIRGTGNTEAFF | TRBD1 | TRBV10-3 | 13 | TRBJ1-1 | .
TGCAGCGTTGAATATCCGGGGGGCTACACCTTC | CSVEYPGGYTF | . | TRBV29-1 | 11 | TRBJ1-2 | few